The 26 T cell receptor beta chains below come from one sample, sequenced in a study of T cell changes during pregnancy in multiple sclerosis (dated by TCRdb to the late 2010s). The library was prepared using the immunoSEQ multiplex PCR assay. The immuneACCESS repertoire file appears here via TCRdb, limited to in-frame rearrangements. These files lack a portion of the clones; in checked studies, under half of the deficit traces to unresolved V genes, and the cause of the others is not known. Present in this sample are over 30,000 clones, 70% to 90% of which were seen just once. Of the sample, 3% to 4% falls within the top ten clones. Specimen: CD8+ T cells from peripheral blood mononuclear cells, collected in the third trimester of pregnancy. All receptors derive from a female donor with multiple sclerosis, enrolled in a pregnancy study.

This chain connects TRBV5-8 to TRBJ2-3; 9 positions match TRBD1. The CDR3 totals 15 residues. Germline V gives CDR1 SGHTS, CDR2 YDEGEE. J was trimmed by 1 base and V by 4 bases; bases with no gene match: 4. The CDR3 sequence: CASSLGDRGTDTQYF. CDR3 bases: TGTGCCAGCAGCCTAGGGGACAGGGGCACAGATACGCAGTATTTT.

This clone was found once. The chain employs TRBV9 and TRBJ1-2; 10 bases align to TRBD1. With V trimmed by 3 bases and J by 5 bases, 1 base remained unmatched. Germline V gives CDR1 SGDLS, CDR2 YYNGEE. This CDR3 spans 13 amino acids. The CDR3 nucleotides are TGTGCCAGCAGCGAGGGACAGGGGTATGGCTACACCTTC. Translation: CASSEGQGYGYTF. Looking up the rest from reference TRBV9 and TRBJ1-2 gives the full variable domain: DSGVTQTPKHLITATGQRVTLRCSPRSGDLSVYWYQQSLDQGLQFLIQYYNGEERAKGNILERFSAQQFPDLHSELNLSSLELGDSALYFCASSEGQGYGYTFGSGTRLTVV.

The chain recombines TRBV11-3 with TRBJ2-1, with TRBD1 identical over 7 bases. The CDR3 is 13 residues long. Losses at the gene ends were 6 bases for V and 5 bases for J; bases not matched to a gene: 4. CDR1 and CDR2 from the germline V gene are SGHNT and YENEEA. The CDR3, as DNA: TGTGCCAGCAGTTCCGACAGGGACAATGAGCAGTTCTTC. This encodes CASSSDRDNEQFF.

This rearrangement joins TRBV30 to TRBJ2-7, with D hard to call. The CDR3 runs 14 residues. The germline CDR1 and CDR2 sequences are GTSNPN and SVGIG (reference sequence). Trimming removed 0 bases at V and 10 bases at J, with 19 bases between. The CDR3 sequence: CAWSVRRPPGEQYF. CDR3 nucleotides: TGTGCCTGGAGTGTACGCCGGCCTCCGGGTGAACAGTACTTC.

This chain joins TRBV19 and TRBJ2-6; D remains ambiguous. This CDR3 comprises 11 residues. CDR1 is LNHDA, CDR2 SQIVND, per germline (reference sequence). The CDR3 loop is CCVSGANVLTF. The CDR3 nucleotides are TGTTGCGTATCTGGGGCCAACGTCCTGACTTTC.

This chain connects TRBV18 to TRBJ2-5, with a tentative D call TRBD1 (6 bases). Per germline, CDR1 KGHSH and CDR2 LQKENI. The V gene lost 6 bases and the J gene lost 1 base, with 12 bases spanning the gap. This CDR3 has 14 amino acids. The CDR3 spells CASSQGQFQETQYF. Here the CDR3 DNA reads TGTGCCAGCTCTCAGGGGCAGTTCCAAGAGACCCAGTACTTC.

This chain uses TRBV7-8 with TRBJ1-3, with D uncertain. V lost 1 base and J 2 bases, leaving 9 bases between the germline ends. CDR1 is SGHVS and CDR2 is FQNEAQ in the germline V gene. The CDR3 loop spans 15 amino acids. CDR3 nucleotides: TGTGCCAGCAGCTTAGGGACCGGGACTGGAAACACCATATATTTT. Protein: CASSLGTGTGNTIYF.

The DNA for the CDR3 is TGTGCCAGCAGCTTCGCGGGACAGGGTCAAGAGACCCAGTACTTC. This encodes CASSFAGQGQETQYF. This chain connects TRBV7-3 to TRBJ2-5; 9 bases agree with TRBD1. The V and J ends lost 3 bases and 2 bases, in that order; junction bases with no gene match: 4. This CDR3 is 15 amino acids long. Looked up from germline, CDR1 is SGHTA and CDR2 is FQGTGA.

The chain joins TRBV5-5 to TRBJ2-2; no clear D. Trimming removed 3 bases at V and 3 bases at J, with 3 bases between. CDR1 and CDR2 from the germline V gene are SGHKS and YYEKEE (reference sequence). This CDR3 is 12 amino acids long. CDR3 bases: TGTGCCAGCAGCTCCGACACCGGGGAGCTGTTTTTT. This codes for CASSSDTGELFF.

The V call is TRBV27, the J call TRBJ1-2; perhaps TRBD1 as D (5 bases). The CDR3 extends over 15 amino acids. Germline CDR1 MNHEY, CDR2 SMNVEV (reference sequence). Trimming cost V 6 bases and J 6 bases, with 20 bases left between them. This CDR3 reads CASSGGGLAGNGYTF. CDR3 nucleotides: TGTGCCAGCAGCGGGGGGGGTTTGGCAGGGAATGGCTACACCTTC.

The chain recombines TRBV19 with TRBJ2-7; D unresolved. CDR3 length: 13 amino acids. V lost 5 bases and J 0 bases, leaving 8 bases between the germline ends. Germline CDR1 and CDR2: LNHDA and SQIVND (reference sequence). DNA of the CDR3: TGTGCCAGTAGTGAGTCTTTCTCCTACGAGCAGTACTTC. Amino acid sequence: CASSESFSYEQYF. The variable domain in full, completed from reference TRBV19 and TRBJ2-7, reads DGGITQSPKYLFRKEGQNVTLSCEQNLNHDAMYWYRQDPGQGLRLIYYSQIVNDFQKGDIAEGYSVSREKKESFPLTVTSAQKNPTAFYLCASSESFSYEQYFGPGTRLTVT.

The chain is built from TRBV10-3 and TRBJ1-2; no firm D call. Germline V lookup: CDR1 ENHRY, CDR2 SYGVKD. Trimming took 4 bases from V and 4 from J, leaving 19 bases between them. CDR3 length equals 16 residues. The CDR3 region is CAISGADGRISYGYTF. CDR3 DNA: TGTGCCATCAGTGGAGCGGATGGACGGATCTCCTATGGCTACACCTTC.

The V call is TRBV4-1, the J call TRBJ2-1, with a weak D call TRBD2 (5 bases). The CDR3 has 15 amino acids. The ends were cut back, 1 base at V and 3 bases at J, with 10 bases in the middle. Germline V CDR1 and CDR2: MGHRA, YSYEKL. CDR3 amino acids: CASSQGTGYYNEQFF. The CDR3 DNA reads as TGCGCCAGCAGCCAAGGTACGGGGTACTACAATGAGCAGTTCTTC.

V gene TRBV10-3 combines with J gene TRBJ2-1, with a tentative D call TRBD2 (7 bases). Germline-derived CDR1 and CDR2 are ENHRY and SYGVKD. V lost 0 bases and J lost 6, with 18 bases in between. The CDR3 is 17 amino acids. CDR3 coding DNA: TGTGCCATCAGTGAGTCCCACAGGGCGAGCGGGGCCAATGAGCAGTTCTTC. Encoded protein: CAISESHRASGANEQFF.

The chain employs TRBV19 and TRBJ2-1, with TRBD2 matching over 11 bases. Germline lookup yields CDR1 LNHDA and CDR2 SQIVND (reference sequence). V lost 5 bases, J lost 4 bases, and 4 bases stayed unmatched. The CDR3 is 15 amino acids. CDR3 DNA sequence: TGTGCCAGTAGTCTCGGGACTAGCGGTTACAATGAGCAGTTCTTC. Its protein is CASSLGTSGYNEQFF.

The CDR3 DNA reads TGCAGCGTTGGACAGAACACTGAAGCTTTCTTT. It encodes CSVGQNTEAFF. The chain couples TRBV29-1 to TRBJ1-1; D is unclear. The V gene's germline CDR1 is SQVTM and CDR2 ANQGSEA. V was clipped by 4 bases and J by 1 base, with 4 bases between them. The length of the CDR3 is 11 residues.

The V gene is TRBV5-6, the J gene TRBJ2-7; D may be TRBD1 (5 bases). CDR1 is SGHDT, CDR2 YYEEEE, per germline. V was trimmed by 0 bases and J by 3 bases, leaving 13 bases between them. The CDR3 runs to 15 residues. The CDR3 DNA follows: TGTGCCAGCAGCTTGGGGACATCGATCGGCTACGAGCAGTACTTC. As protein: CASSLGTSIGYEQYF.

J is TRBJ2-7 and V is TRBV19; D might be TRBD1 (5 bases). CDR3 length: 14 amino acids. Germline V gene data show CDR1 as LNHDA and CDR2 as SQIVND (reference sequence). Trimming left V 3 bases short and J 3 bases short, with 12 bases between. This CDR3 reads CASSIGGANYEQYF. As DNA, the CDR3 is TGTGCCAGTAGTATTGGTGGGGCCAACTACGAGCAGTACTTC.

The rearrangement joins TRBV7-6 to TRBJ2-3; a weak D match, TRBD2 (5 bases). Germline loops: CDR1 SGHVS, CDR2 FNYEAQ. The CDR3 consists of 14 residues. V lost 1 base, J lost 8 bases, and 13 bases lay in between. The CDR3 protein is CASSLEVLRGTQYF. CDR3 sequence (DNA): TGTGCCAGCAGCTTAGAAGTCTTACGGGGTACGCAGTATTTT.

This clone was detected a few times. The chain joins TRBV5-3 to TRBJ1-2, with D possibly TRBD1 on 6 matching bases. TRBV5-3 belongs to the ORF category, with a function that is uncertain. The V end was cut by 7 bases, the J end by 4 bases, with 17 bases between. The length of the CDR3 is 14 residues. The CDR3 loop reads CARFPGGNCYGYTF. Here the CDR3 DNA reads TGTGCCAGATTTCCTGGGGGCAATTGCTATGGCTACACCTTC.

The gene calls are TRBV5-5 and TRBJ1-2; D might be TRBD1 (6 bases). Germline V gene data show CDR1 as SGHKS and CDR2 as YYEKEE (reference sequence). Trimming left V 2 bases short and J 0 bases short, with 11 bases between. The CDR3 is 15 residues long. The CDR3: CASSLQGGTNYGYTF. DNA for the CDR3: TGTGCCAGCAGCTTACAGGGCGGAACTAACTATGGCTACACCTTC. Full variable domain (missing parts from reference TRBV5-5 and TRBJ1-2): DAGVTQSPTHLIKTRGQQVTLRCSPISGHKSVSWYQQVLGQGPQFIFQYYEKEERGRGNFPDRFSARQFPNYSSELNVNALLLGDSALYLCASSLQGGTNYGYTFGSGTRLTVV.

The V and J genes are TRBV7-9 and TRBJ2-2, with D unresolved. Per germline, CDR1 SEHNR and CDR2 FQNEAQ (reference sequence). The CDR3 has 17 amino acids. V gave up 3 bases and J gave up 7 bases, with 21 bases separating them. For the CDR3, the DNA is TGTGCCAGCAGCTTTCCCCTGTCCCCCAACCCGGGCGGGGAGCTGTTTTTT. This gives the protein CASSFPLSPNPGGELFF.

The genes are TRBV7-3 and TRBJ2-5; TRBD1 agrees at 9 bases. This CDR3 spans 15 amino acids. The J segment lost 5 bases and the V segment lost 6 bases, leaving 10 bases of the junction unmatched. The V gene's germline CDR1 is SGHTA and CDR2 FQGTGA. CDR3 coding DNA: TGTGCCAGCAGTCTTACAGGGGGCGGATTCGAGACCCAGTACTTC. Translation gives CASSLTGGGFETQYF.

J is TRBJ1-4 and V is TRBV9; D is possibly TRBD1 (6 bases). V dropped 3 bases and J dropped 8 bases, with 8 bases sitting between them. CDR1 is SGDLS and CDR2 is YYNGEE in the germline V gene. The CDR3 has 12 amino acids. This CDR3 is CASSGRGEKLFF. DNA for the CDR3: TGTGCCAGCAGCGGCAGGGGAGAAAAACTGTTTTTT.

The chain couples TRBV5-4 to TRBJ1-6; weak D call: TRBD1 (5 bases). Looked up from germline, CDR1 is SGHNT and CDR2 is YYREEE (reference sequence). Trimming removed 4 bases from V and 0 bases from J, with 11 bases in between. This CDR3 comprises 16 residues. CDR3 in amino acids: CASSRRGSSYNSPLHF. The CDR3 region has the DNA TGTGCCAGCAGCCGACGGGGGAGCTCCTATAATTCACCCCTCCACTTT.

The chain recombines TRBV2 with TRBJ2-3, with D maybe TRBD1 (5 bases). The CDR3 sequence is 15 residues long. Between the trimmed V and J ends, which lost 7 bases and 0 bases, there was a span of 14 bases. Germline CDR1 and CDR2: SNHLY and FYNNEI. The CDR3 coding sequence is TGTGCCAGCATCGAAGGGGCGAGTAGCACAGATACGCAGTATTTT. Translated: CASIEGASSTDTQYF.